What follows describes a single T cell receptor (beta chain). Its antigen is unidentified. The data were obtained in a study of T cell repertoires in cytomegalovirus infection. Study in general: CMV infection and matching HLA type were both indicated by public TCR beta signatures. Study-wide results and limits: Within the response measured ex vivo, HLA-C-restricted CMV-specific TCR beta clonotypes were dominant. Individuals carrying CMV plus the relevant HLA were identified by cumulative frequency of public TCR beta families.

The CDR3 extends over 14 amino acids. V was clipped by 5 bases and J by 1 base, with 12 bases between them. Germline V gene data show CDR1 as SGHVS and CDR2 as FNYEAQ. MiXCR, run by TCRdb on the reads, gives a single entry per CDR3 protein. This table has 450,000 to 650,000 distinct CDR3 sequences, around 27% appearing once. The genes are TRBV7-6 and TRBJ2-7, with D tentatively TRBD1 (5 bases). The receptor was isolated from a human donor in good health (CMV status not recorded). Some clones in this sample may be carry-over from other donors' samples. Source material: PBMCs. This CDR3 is CASSPGHGSYEQYF. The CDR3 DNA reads TGTGCCAGCAGCCCAGGACACGGATCCTACGAGCAGTACTTC.